These 8 T cell receptor beta chains share one sample of origin, sequenced in a study of blood T cell repertoires in COVID-19. Sequenced by immunoSEQ multiplex PCR; TCRdb stores in-frame clones only, minus some. The repertoire holds about 42,000 clones, around nine tenths seen once, with roughly 8.3% in the top ten. Sequencing was carried out using peripheral blood. The origin of the receptors is a man over 45 with active COVID-19.

The chain is built from TRBV3-1 (or the pseudogene TRBV3-2) and TRBJ2-1; 9 nucleotides line up with TRBD1. Germline values: CDR1 LGHDT, CDR2 YNNKEL (reference sequence). J gave up 6 bases and V 5 bases, and 2 bases lay outside the gene matches. The CDR3 is 13 residues long. CDR3 DNA sequence: TGTGCCAGCAGCAGACAGGGGGGCAATGAGCAGTTCTTC. Amino acids: CASSRQGGNEQFF.

This rearrangement joins TRBV28 to TRBJ1-5, with 12 bases fitting TRBD1. After removal of 4 bases from V and 7 bases from J, the junction contained 5 bases not matched to a gene. The CDR3 spans 15 residues. Germline CDR1 MDHEN, CDR2 SYDVKM. CDR3 DNA sequence: TGTGCCAGCAGTTCCGGGACAGGGGGCCGGCAGCCCCAGCATTTT. Its protein product is CASSSGTGGRQPQHF.

The V call is TRBV21-1, the J call TRBJ2-1; the D call TRBD2 from the table was never checked on the DNA. TRBV21-1 represents a pseudogene. The CDR3 loop spans 18 amino acids. CDR3: CASSKGSELAGEIREQFF. In DNA form, the CDR3 reads TGTGCCAGCAGCAAAGGGTCGGAACTAGCGGGAGAGATTAGGGAGCAGTTCTTC.

The gene calls are TRBV25-1 and TRBJ2-2; D possibly corresponds to TRBD1 (7 bases). Germline assignment: CDR1 MGHDK and CDR2 SYGVNS. This CDR3 comprises 15 residues. V lost 6 bases and J lost 5, with 16 bases in between. Written as DNA, the CDR3 is TGTGCCAGCAGGACGGACAGGAGGGGAACCGGGGAGCTGTTTTTT. Translating gives CASRTDRRGTGELFF.

The chain joins TRBV27 to TRBJ1-2, with D maybe TRBD1 (6 bases). The ends were cut back, 4 bases at V and 6 bases at J, with 15 bases in the middle. CDR3 length equals 14 residues. Germline V gene sequence: CDR1 MNHEY, CDR2 SMNVEV (reference sequence). The CDR3 DNA follows: TGTGCCAGCAGTTCAACCGGGGGGCCGAATGGCTACACCTTC. Encoded protein: CASSSTGGPNGYTF.

This sequence joins TRBV5-4 and TRBJ1-2, with 10 positions matching TRBD1. CDR1 and CDR2 (germline): SGHNT, YYREEE (reference sequence). This CDR3 comprises 15 residues. The V segment lost 0 bases and the J segment 7 bases; nucleotides outside the gene matches: 6. CDR3 DNA: TGTGCCAGCAGCTTGGGGGGACAGGGGCAACCTGGCTACACCTTC. It specifies CASSLGGQGQPGYTF. The full variable domain, its missing parts supplied by reference TRBV5-4 and TRBJ1-2, is ETGVTQSPTHLIKTRGQQVTLRCSSQSGHNTVSWYQQALGQGPQFIFQYYREEENGRGNFPPRFSGLQFPNYSSELNVNALELDDSALYLCASSLGGQGQPGYTFGSGTRLTVV.

The chain combines TRBV28 with TRBJ1-5; no reliable D call. Trimming removed 1 base at V and 6 bases at J, with 10 bases between. The germline V gene has CDR1 MDHEN and CDR2 SYDVKM. The CDR3 consists of 14 residues. This CDR3 reads CASSLSRVPQPQHF. In DNA, the CDR3 is TGTGCCAGCAGTTTATCGAGGGTACCTCAGCCCCAGCATTTT.

The gene calls are TRBV7-3 and TRBJ2-3; 7 nucleotides match TRBD1. The junction had 3 bases not matched to a gene; V was cut back by 3 bases and J by 3 bases. This CDR3 comprises 14 residues. Germline V gene data show CDR1 as SGHTA and CDR2 as FQGTGA. In nucleotides, the CDR3 is TGTGCCAGCAGCTTGGGGACAGCTACAGATACGCAGTATTTT. As protein: CASSLGTATDTQYF. The full variable domain, in which reference TRBV7-3 and TRBJ2-3 provide the parts outside the CDR3, is GAGVSQTPSNKVTEKGKYVELRCDPISGHTALYWYRQSLGQGPEFLIYFQGTGAADDSGLPNDRFFAVRPEGSVSTLKIQRTERGDSAVYLCASSLGTATDTQYFGPGTRLTVL.